The present T cell receptor (beta chain) was sequenced within a study of blood T cell repertoires in COVID-19. Turning to the study itself: Material from acute and convalescent COVID-19 was sourced from the United States, Italy and Spain.

The CDR3 contains 13 residues. Germline loops: CDR1 SGHTA, CDR2 FQGNSA. Trimming removed 5 bases at V and 8 bases at J, with 15 bases between. TCRdb's table, derived via immunoSEQ multiplex PCR, lists solely in-frame clones and lacks some. Seen here are 360,000 or so clones, almost 90% observed once, and the top ten hold 6.5% to 7%. Sequenced material: peripheral blood. This sequence was found in a young man with active or convalescent COVID-19. The V gene is TRBV7-2, the J gene TRBJ1-1; D unresolved. Here the CDR3 reads CASSGRFSGEAFF. Written as DNA, the CDR3 is TGTGCCAGCAGCGGTAGGTTCAGCGGGGAAGCTTTCTTT.